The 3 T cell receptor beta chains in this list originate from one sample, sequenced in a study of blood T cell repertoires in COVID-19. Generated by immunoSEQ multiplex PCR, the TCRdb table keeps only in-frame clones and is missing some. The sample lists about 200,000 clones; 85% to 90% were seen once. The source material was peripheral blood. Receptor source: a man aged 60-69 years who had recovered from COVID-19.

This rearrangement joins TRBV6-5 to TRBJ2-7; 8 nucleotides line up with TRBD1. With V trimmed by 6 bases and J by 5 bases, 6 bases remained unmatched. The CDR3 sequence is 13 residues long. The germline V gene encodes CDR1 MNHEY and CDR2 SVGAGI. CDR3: CASRWAGGDEQYF. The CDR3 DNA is TGTGCCAGCAGATGGGCAGGGGGCGACGAGCAGTACTTC.

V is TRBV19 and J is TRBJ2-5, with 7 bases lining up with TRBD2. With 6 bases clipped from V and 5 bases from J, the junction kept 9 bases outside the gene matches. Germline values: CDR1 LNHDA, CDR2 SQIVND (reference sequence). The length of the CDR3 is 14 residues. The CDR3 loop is CASSHLGGWETQYF. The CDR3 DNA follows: TGTGCCAGTAGCCATCTGGGGGGGTGGGAGACCCAGTACTTC.

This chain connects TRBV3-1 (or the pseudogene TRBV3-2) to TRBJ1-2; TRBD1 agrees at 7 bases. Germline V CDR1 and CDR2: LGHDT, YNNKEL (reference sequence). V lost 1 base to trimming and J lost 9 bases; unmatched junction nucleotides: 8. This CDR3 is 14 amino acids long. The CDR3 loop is CASSQAQTGRSYTF. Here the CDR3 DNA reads TGTGCCAGCAGCCAAGCTCAGACAGGGCGCAGCTACACCTTC.